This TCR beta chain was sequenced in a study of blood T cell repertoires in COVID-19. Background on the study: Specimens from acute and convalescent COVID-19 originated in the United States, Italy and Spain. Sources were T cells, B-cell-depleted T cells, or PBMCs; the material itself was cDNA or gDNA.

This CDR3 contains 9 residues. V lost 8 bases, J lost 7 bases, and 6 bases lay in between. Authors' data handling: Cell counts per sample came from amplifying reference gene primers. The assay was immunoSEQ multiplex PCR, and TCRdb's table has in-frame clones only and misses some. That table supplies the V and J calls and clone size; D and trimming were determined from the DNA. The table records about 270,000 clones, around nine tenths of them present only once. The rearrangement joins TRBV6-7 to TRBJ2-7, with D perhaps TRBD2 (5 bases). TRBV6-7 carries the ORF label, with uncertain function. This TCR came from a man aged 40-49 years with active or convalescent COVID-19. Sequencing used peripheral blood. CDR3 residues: CASPGEQYF. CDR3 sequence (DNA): TGTGCCAGCCCGGGGGAGCAGTACTTC.